These T cell receptor beta chains were read from a single sample in a study of T cells after posttransplantation cyclophosphamide. Some clones are missing from TCRdb's copy, which holds only in-frame ones; the method was immunoSEQ multiplex PCR. In total the sample includes over 25,000 clones, none of them seen once. The sample was PBMCs. These receptors were collected from a woman aged 55-69 years in good health, CMV-negative, and a related stem cell transplant donor. The CDR3 runs from the conserved cysteine through the conserved F or W. The D gene is left open where the match is weak. Rows give clone size only sometimes, using once, few, many, or a class for an expanded clone.

>TRBJ2-3|-|TRBV9|-
CASSVALEDTQYF
TGTGCCAGCAGCGTAGCCCTAGAAGATACGCAGTATTTT
>TRBJ2-1|many|TRBV7-9|TRBD2
CASSWTSGGEPEQFF
TGTGCCAGCAGCTGGACTAGCGGGGGAGAACCTGAGCAGTTCTTC
>TRBJ2-3|-|TRBV7-2|TRBD2
CASSLVTSGGPGDTQYF
TGTGCCAGCAGCTTAGTAACTAGCGGGGGGCCGGGGGATACGCAGTATTTT
>TRBJ2-2|many|TRBV9|-
CASSVQWNTGELFF
TGTGCCAGCAGCGTACAGTGGAACACCGGGGAGCTGTTTTTT
>TRBJ1-6|many|TRBV13|-
CASTRGPARGSARSPLHF
TGTGCCAGCACCAGGGGCCCTGCGAGGGGGTCAGCACGTTCACCCCTCCACTTT
>TRBJ1-1|many|TRBV30|-
CAWSVAWGGAAFF
TGTGCCTGGAGTGTAGCCTGGGGTGGGGCAGCTTTCTTT
>TRBJ1-2|many|TRBV5-8|TRBD1
CASSRTGDPTYGYTF
TGTGCCAGCAGCAGGACAGGGGACCCTACCTATGGCTACACCTTC
>TRBJ2-5|-|TRBV24-1|TRBD2
CATSDSGGAGETQYF
TGTGCCACCAGTGATTCCGGGGGGGCGGGAGAGACCCAGTACTTC
>TRBJ1-5|many|TRBV28|TRBD1
CASSSGDDRGGRQPQHF
TGTGCCAGCAGTTCCGGAGACGACAGGGGTGGTCGTCAGCCCCAGCATTTT
>TRBJ2-3|many|TRBV6-2/TRBV6-3|TRBD2
CASSYGTRADTQYF
TGTGCCAGCAGTTACGGGACTAGGGCGGATACGCAGTATTTT
>TRBJ1-5|many|TRBV6-1|-
CASSEKGYNQPQHF
TGTGCCAGCAGTGAAAAGGGGTACAATCAGCCCCAGCATTTT
>TRBJ1-3|many|TRBV4-1|TRBD1
CASSHPGQGSGNTIYF
TGCGCCAGCAGCCACCCGGGACAGGGCTCTGGAAACACCATATATTTT
>TRBJ2-1|many|TRBV10-1|TRBD2
CASSELAGAPYNEQFF
TGCGCCAGCAGTGAACTAGCGGGGGCCCCCTACAATGAGCAGTTCTTC